The 22 T cell receptor beta chains given below trace back to one sample, sequenced in a study of T-cell memory formation after mild COVID-19. TCRdb passed the 5' RACE reads through MiXCR, listing each CDR3 protein once. In the table there are about 560,000 distinct CDR3 sequences, around a sixth of which are singletons. The specimen was PBMCs or a T cell subset sorted from them (not recorded which). These receptors all stem from an adult woman who had mild COVID-19 (a few samples of this study predate the infection). Cell type and time point are not known.

This clonotype was picked up a small number of times. The chain employs TRBV20-1 and TRBJ2-7, with D possibly being TRBD1 (6 bases). This CDR3 contains 14 residues. Germline V lookup: CDR1 DFQATT, CDR2 SNEGSKA (reference sequence). Trimming shortened V by 5 bases and J by 2 bases, and 16 bases separated the two germline ends. The DNA for the CDR3 is TGCAGTGCTGACCCCGGGCAGGGGACCTACGAGCAGTACTTC. This gives the protein CSADPGQGTYEQYF.

This clonotype was counted only a few times. The V and J genes are TRBV7-2 and TRBJ2-1; D might be TRBD2 (6 bases). The CDR3 length is 17 residues. Germline V gene data show CDR1 as SGHTA and CDR2 as FQGNSA. Trimming took 0 bases from V and 7 from J, leaving 19 bases between them. The CDR3 loop reads CASSLAPLTGVRNEQFF. As DNA, the CDR3 is TGTGCCAGCAGCTTAGCCCCCCTTACGGGAGTTAGGAATGAGCAGTTCTTC.

The V gene is TRBV27, the J gene TRBJ1-5, with 7 bases that match TRBD1. The CDR3 is 17 amino acids. Germline CDR1 reads MNHEY; CDR2 reads SMNVEV (reference sequence). Germline trimming cut 3 bases from V and 2 bases from J; bases unmatched to any gene: 10. CDR3 residues: CASSFIRGRGGNQPQHF. The CDR3 DNA is TGTGCCAGCAGTTTCATCAGGGGGAGGGGTGGCAATCAGCCCCAGCATTTT.

The chain employs TRBV24-1 and TRBJ2-2; D not certain. This CDR3 has 13 amino acids. V lost 10 bases and J lost 2, with 10 bases in between. The germline gives CDR1 KGHDR, CDR2 SFDVKD. The CDR3 nucleotides are TGTGCCACTAAAAACATCAACACCGGGGAGCTGTTTTTT. Translated: CATKNINTGELFF.

The V gene is TRBV20-1, the J gene TRBJ2-5, with TRBD2 matching over 15 bases. Losses at the gene ends were 6 bases for V and 13 bases for J; bases not matched to a gene: 9. This CDR3 is built from 13 residues. The V gene's germline CDR1 is DFQATT and CDR2 SNEGSKA (reference sequence). The CDR3 is CSARGTSGGSGYF. As DNA, the CDR3 is TGCAGTGCCCGCGGGACTAGCGGGGGGTCCGGGTACTTC.

The rearrangement links TRBV5-1 to TRBJ2-3; 10 bases map to TRBD2. From germline, CDR1 is SGHRS and CDR2 YFSETQ. V was clipped by 0 bases and J by 6 bases; unmatched bases: 4. CDR3 length equals 15 residues. CDR3 DNA sequence: TGCGCCAGCAGCTTGGACGGGACTAGCGCGGATACGCAGTATTTT. Translating it yields CASSLDGTSADTQYF. The full variable domain, rest sourced from reference TRBV5-1 and TRBJ2-3, is KAGVTQTPRYLIKTRGQQVTLSCSPISGHRSVSWYQQTPGQGLQFLFEYFSETQRNKGNFPGRFSGRQFSNSRSEMNVSTLELGDSALYLCASSLDGTSADTQYFGPGTRLTVL.

This clonotype was counted many times. This chain uses TRBV29-1 with TRBJ1-2; TRBD1 aligns across 8 bases. The germline V gene has CDR1 SQVTM and CDR2 ANQGSEA. The trim removed 1 base at V and 5 bases at J, leaving 15 bases unmatched. The CDR3 has 17 residues. CDR3 loop: CSVEGIGQGFRDYGYTF. For the CDR3, the DNA is TGCAGCGTTGAAGGTATAGGACAGGGTTTTCGGGATTATGGCTACACCTTC.

The genes are TRBV30 and TRBJ2-1; D ambiguous. CDR3 size: 12 residues. V lost 3 bases and J lost 4, with 7 bases in between. Germline CDR1 GTSNPN, CDR2 SVGIG (reference sequence). CDR3: CAWRWDYNEQFF. The CDR3 nucleotides read TGTGCCTGGAGATGGGATTACAATGAGCAGTTCTTC.

The rearrangement joins TRBV20-1 to TRBJ2-7; D call uncertain. V was pared by 3 bases and J by 0 bases, with 12 bases between. Germline loops: CDR1 DFQATT, CDR2 SNEGSKA (reference sequence). This CDR3 is 14 amino acids long. The CDR3 region has the DNA TGCAGTGCTAGGACCCAGGAATACTCCTACGAGCAGTACTTC. It is translated as CSARTQEYSYEQYF.

This clonotype turned up a few times. The rearrangement uses TRBV7-2 and TRBJ2-1, with a possible D match to TRBD1 (6 bases). The CDR3 runs 16 residues. Between the trimmed V and J ends, which lost 5 bases and 0 bases, there was a span of 14 bases. The germline V gene has CDR1 SGHTA and CDR2 FQGNSA. The CDR3 sequence: CASSAYRESSYNEQFF. The CDR3 region has the DNA TGTGCCAGCAGCGCTTACAGGGAGAGCTCCTACAATGAGCAGTTCTTC.

This clonotype was observed a handful of times. The J gene is TRBJ1-2, the V gene TRBV7-6, with unresolved D. The CDR3 covers 14 residues. The V gene's germline CDR1 is SGHVS and CDR2 FNYEAQ. With 5 bases removed from V and 4 bases from J, the gap between germline ends came to 14 bases. The CDR3 DNA follows: TGTGCCAGCAGCCCAGGTGCGGGGAGCTATGGCTACACCTTC. Protein: CASSPGAGSYGYTF.

This clonotype was detected only a few times. This chain joins TRBV7-3 and TRBJ2-3; 12 positions match TRBD2. Germline trimming cut 5 bases from V and 0 bases from J; bases unmatched to any gene: 9. Germline V gives CDR1 SGHTA, CDR2 FQGTGA. This CDR3 contains 18 residues. The CDR3 nucleotides read TGTGCCAGCAGCCTCCGGGGACTAGCGGGCTCTAGCACAGATACGCAGTATTTT. It codes for CASSLRGLAGSSTDTQYF.

V and J are TRBV7-3 and TRBJ2-5, with D unresolved. V lost 2 bases to trimming and J lost 6 bases, with 10 bases between them. This CDR3 spans 13 amino acids. Germline V gene sequence: CDR1 SGHTA, CDR2 FQGTGA. The CDR3 DNA sequence: TGTGCCAGCAGCTTAGATAACACGAAGACCCAGTACTTC. As protein: CASSLDNTKTQYF.

The chain employs TRBV5-1 and TRBJ1-2; D possibly corresponds to TRBD1 (5 bases). With 0 bases removed from V and 0 bases from J, the gap between germline ends came to 15 bases. This CDR3 comprises 17 residues. Germline-derived CDR1 and CDR2 are SGHRS and YFSETQ. The CDR3 protein is CASSLGGRATANYGYTF. CDR3 nucleotides: TGCGCCAGCAGCTTGGGGGGCAGGGCCACCGCTAACTATGGCTACACCTTC. Full variable domain (outside the CDR3, taken from reference TRBV5-1 and TRBJ1-2): KAGVTQTPRYLIKTRGQQVTLSCSPISGHRSVSWYQQTPGQGLQFLFEYFSETQRNKGNFPGRFSGRQFSNSRSEMNVSTLELGDSALYLCASSLGGRATANYGYTFGSGTRLTVV.

This chain links TRBV7-6 with TRBJ2-5; D unresolved. Trimming pared 0 bases from V and 5 bases from J, leaving 7 bases between. The germline gives CDR1 SGHVS, CDR2 FNYEAQ. The CDR3 sequence is 13 residues long. The CDR3 protein is CASSLALGETQYF. CDR3 in DNA: TGTGCCAGCAGCTTAGCTCTAGGCGAGACCCAGTACTTC.

This clonotype was counted between two and nine times. The V call is TRBV4-3, the J call TRBJ2-7, with D possibly being TRBD2 (5 bases). V was pared by 0 bases and J by 0 bases, with 15 bases between. The CDR3 contains 17 residues. CDR1 is LGHNA, CDR2 YSLEER, per germline. This CDR3 reads CASSQDRAVLSSYEQYF. The CDR3 bases are TGCGCCAGCAGCCAAGATCGAGCGGTCCTAAGCTCCTACGAGCAGTACTTC.

This clonotype has just a few counts. The chain employs TRBV4-1 and TRBJ1-1; D may be TRBD1 (6 bases). Germline-derived CDR1 and CDR2 are MGHRA and YSYEKL. The CDR3 contains 13 residues. The V end was cut by 1 base, the J end by 7 bases, with 10 bases between. CDR3 region: CASSQGGQFEAFF. DNA of the CDR3: TGCGCCAGCAGCCAAGGGGGGCAGTTTGAAGCTTTCTTT.

This clonotype was found a few times. The chain is built from TRBV25-1 and TRBJ2-5; D might be TRBD1 (5 bases). There are 14 residues in the CDR3. With 4 bases removed from V and 0 bases from J, the gap between germline ends came to 9 bases. Germline CDR1 and CDR2: MGHDK and SYGVNS. The CDR3 loop reads CASSADSYQETQYF. DNA for the CDR3: TGTGCCAGCAGTGCCGACAGCTACCAAGAGACCCAGTACTTC.

This clonotype was counted at least ten times. The chain combines TRBV5-1 with TRBJ2-1, with D uncertain. Germline-derived CDR1 and CDR2 are SGHRS and YFSETQ. This CDR3 contains 15 residues. Trimming removed 3 bases from V and 4 bases from J, with 14 bases in between. The CDR3 protein is CASSWVMGNYNEQFF. In DNA form, the CDR3 reads TGCGCCAGCAGCTGGGTTATGGGTAATTACAATGAGCAGTTCTTC.

Only a few counts were recorded for this clonotype. The rearrangement uses TRBV6-5 and TRBJ1-1, with D unclear. CDR3 length: 15 amino acids. Germline CDR1 is MNHEY and CDR2 is SVGAGI. Trimming stripped 6 bases from V and 8 bases from J, with 22 bases between. Here the CDR3 reads CASSPRTGSSAEAFF. The CDR3 bases are TGTGCCAGCAGCCCGCGGACGGGGTCTAGCGCGGAAGCTTTCTTT.

J is TRBJ2-4 and V is TRBV5-1, with no clear D. This CDR3 is built from 14 residues. Germline V lookup: CDR1 SGHRS, CDR2 YFSETQ. Trimming removed 0 bases from V and 8 bases from J, with 12 bases in between. CDR3 DNA: TGCGCCAGCAGCTTGGCCTATGTAAGAGACATTCAGTACTTC. As protein: CASSLAYVRDIQYF.

This rearrangement joins TRBV27 to TRBJ1-1; possible D gene TRBD1, 6 bases. V lost 0 bases and J 3 bases, leaving 11 bases between the germline ends. This CDR3 has 15 amino acids. From germline, CDR1 is MNHEY and CDR2 SMNVEV (reference sequence). The CDR3 protein is CASSLSRGADTEAFF. The CDR3 nucleotides read TGTGCCAGCAGTTTATCTCGGGGGGCGGACACTGAAGCTTTCTTT.